A single sample gave rise to the 27 T cell receptor beta chains below, sequenced in a study of T cells in Graves' hyperthyroidism and ophthalmopathy. RNA transcripts served as the template for amplifying TCR beta CDR3 regions. HTBI primers were used for first-round RT-PCR of the TCR CDR3. TCRdb passed the multiplex PCR reads through MiXCR, listing each CDR3 protein once. This table has over 700,000 distinct CDR3 sequences, around 20% appearing once. The sequenced sample consisted of blood. The receptors originated from a woman aged 50 to 65 with Graves' hyperthyroidism that later progressed to Graves' ophthalmopathy.

V and J are TRBV9 and TRBJ2-3, with D possibly TRBD1 on 5 matching bases. Germline V gene data show CDR1 as SGDLS and CDR2 as YYNGEE. V lost 2 bases and J 4 bases, leaving 14 bases between the germline ends. CDR3 length equals 15 residues. CDR3 region: CASSVMTDIPDTQYF. CDR3 DNA sequence: TGTGCCAGCAGCGTGATGACGGACATTCCAGATACGCAGTATTTT.

This clonotype was seen a few times. The chain uses TRBV6-2 or TRBV6-3 and TRBJ1-1; D is undetermined. V lost 0 bases and J 6 bases, leaving 11 bases between the germline ends. CDR1 and CDR2 from the germline V gene are MNHEY and SVGEGT. This CDR3 comprises 14 residues. The CDR3 protein is CASSYSNGLAEAFF. The CDR3 region has the DNA TGTGCCAGCAGTTACTCGAATGGGTTGGCTGAAGCTTTCTTT.

The sample holds many counts of this clonotype. The CDR3 DNA sequence: TGTGCCAGCAGTTACGGCCTAGCGGGGGGAGGTGGGGAGCTGTTTTTT. Translation gives CASSYGLAGGGGELFF. This chain links TRBV6-6 with TRBJ2-2; 11 nucleotides agree with TRBD2. The germline gives CDR1 MNHNY, CDR2 SVGAGI (reference sequence). V lost 2 bases, J lost 8 bases, and 7 bases stayed unmatched. The CDR3 length is 16 residues.

V and J are TRBV27 and TRBJ1-4, with D unresolved. The CDR3 length is 14 residues. Trimming stripped 3 bases from V and 4 bases from J, with 9 bases between. CDR1 is MNHEY and CDR2 is SMNVEV in the germline V gene (reference sequence). DNA for the CDR3: TGTGCCAGCAGTTTTTTAGGAAGTAATGAAAAACTGTTTTTT. Its protein product is CASSFLGSNEKLFF.

The V call is TRBV3-1, the J call TRBJ1-3, with unresolved D. Germline V gene sequence: CDR1 LGHDT, CDR2 YNNKEL (reference sequence). The length of the CDR3 is 15 residues. With 5 bases removed from V and 1 base from J, the gap between germline ends came to 12 bases. The chain's CDR3 is CASSFGLRSGNTIYF. DNA of the CDR3: TGTGCCAGCAGCTTCGGACTGCGGTCTGGAAACACCATATATTTT.

This chain connects TRBV7-9 to TRBJ1-4; a possible D gene is TRBD1 (5 bases). Germline CDR1 and CDR2: SEHNR and FQNEAQ (reference sequence). This CDR3 has 14 amino acids. V lost 6 bases and J 5 bases, leaving 13 bases between the germline ends. The CDR3 nucleotides are TGTGCCAGCAGTTTACTGAGGGGCAATGAAAAACTGTTTTTT. As protein: CASSLLRGNEKLFF.

This clonotype was recorded a few times. The gene calls are TRBV27 and TRBJ1-6; 7 bases are a match to TRBD1. This CDR3 contains 16 residues. The germline CDR1 and CDR2 sequences are MNHEY and SMNVEV (reference sequence). J lost 0 bases, V lost 2 bases, and 1 base had no gene match. The CDR3 loop is CASSLGTDSYNSPLHF. CDR3 coding DNA: TGTGCCAGCAGTTTAGGGACAGACTCCTATAATTCACCCCTCCACTTT.

This clonotype was observed at least ten times. The rearrangement links TRBV2 to TRBJ2-2; TRBD1 might be the D (6 bases). This CDR3 spans 15 amino acids. Trimming took 5 bases from V and 4 from J, leaving 14 bases between them. Germline V CDR1 and CDR2: SNHLY, FYNNEI. CDR3 in DNA: TGTGCCAGCAGTCCTACAGGGATTGGCACCGGGGAGCTGTTTTTT. This gives the protein CASSPTGIGTGELFF.

This clonotype turned up a few times. The CDR3 nucleotides read TGTGCCAGCGGGGCGTCCGGGGCCTCTGGCTACACCTTC. Translating it yields CASGASGASGYTF. The chain uses TRBV6-1 and TRBJ1-2; possible D gene TRBD1, 5 bases. The V end was cut by 8 bases, the J end by 7 bases, with 17 bases between. The CDR3 extends over 13 amino acids. Germline loops: CDR1 MNHNS, CDR2 SASEGT.

The rearrangement links TRBV7-3 to TRBJ2-1; TRBD2 is a possible D gene (5 bases). Germline V gene data show CDR1 as SGHTA and CDR2 as FQGTGA. Trimming shortened V by 5 bases and J by 2 bases, and 19 bases separated the two germline ends. This CDR3 has 17 amino acids. Written as DNA, the CDR3 is TGTGCCAGCAGCCCTAACCACCTAGCCCCCCCCTACAATGAGCAGTTCTTC. Translated: CASSPNHLAPPYNEQFF.

This sequence joins TRBV12-3 or TRBV12-4 and TRBJ1-5, with 8 bases that match TRBD1. The CDR3 covers 16 residues. Trimming removed 6 bases from V and 0 bases from J; junction bases left unmatched: 7. CDR3: CASSRGQGASNQPQHF. CDR3 DNA: TGTGCCAGCAGCCGGGGCCAGGGGGCTAGCAATCAGCCCCAGCATTTT.

This clonotype was observed a few times. This chain connects TRBV29-1 to TRBJ2-6; weak D call: TRBD2 (6 bases). There are 15 residues in the CDR3. The V end lost 6 bases, the J end lost 2 bases, and 14 bases lay between the germline ends. The germline CDR1 and CDR2 sequences are SQVTM and ANQGSEA. CDR3 sequence (DNA): TGCAGCGTGGAGGGCGGGTCGGCTGGGGCCAACGTCCTGACTTTC. Translating it yields CSVEGGSAGANVLTF.

For this clonotype: A much larger clone lies one base from this, so it may be a read error. The V and J genes are TRBV7-3 and TRBJ2-5; 12 nucleotides match TRBD2. J was trimmed by 4 bases and V by 5 bases; bases with no gene match: 5. The CDR3 length is 15 residues. Germline CDR1 SGHTA, CDR2 FQGTGA. DNA for the CDR3: TGTGCCAGCAGCCTAGCGGGGGGGCAGGGAGAGACCCAGTACTTC. Encoded protein: CASSLAGGQGETQYF. The whole variable domain, remainder taken from reference TRBV7-3 and TRBJ2-5, is GAGVSQTPSNKVTEKGKYVELRCDPISGHTALYWYRQSLGQGPEFLIYFQGTGAADDSGLPNDRFFAVRPEGSVSTLKIQRTERGDSAVYLCASSLAGGQGETQYFGPGTRLLVL.

V usage is TRBV7-9 and J usage is TRBJ2-6, with a possible D match to TRBD1 (6 bases). The CDR3 runs to 15 residues. Trimming removed 5 bases at V and 0 bases at J, with 8 bases between. Germline V gives CDR1 SEHNR, CDR2 FQNEAQ (reference sequence). The CDR3 region has the DNA TGTGCCAGCAGCGACAGGCACTCTGGGGCCAACGTCCTGACTTTC. It specifies CASSDRHSGANVLTF.

The CDR3 DNA follows: TGTGCCAGCAGCTTTAGAGTAATTGAGCAGTTCTTC. It is translated as CASSFRVIEQFF. J is TRBJ2-1 and V is TRBV7-9; D is undetermined. Germline V gene data show CDR1 as SEHNR and CDR2 as FQNEAQ (reference sequence). CDR3 size: 12 residues. Deletions cut 3 bases from V and 9 bases from J, with 9 bases between.

With regard to this clonotype: A much larger clonotype is one base distant, so this may be a read error. The rearrangement uses TRBV18 and TRBJ1-1, with 7 positions matching TRBD1. Germline V gene sequence: CDR1 KGHSH, CDR2 LQKENI. V shed 3 bases, J shed 6 bases, and the junction held 7 bases outside the gene matches. This CDR3 is built from 14 residues. The CDR3 protein is CASSPTGSAAEAFF. The CDR3 DNA reads as TGTGCCAGCTCACCGACAGGGTCGGCCGCTGAAGCTTTCTTT. The whole variable domain, filled in from reference TRBV18 and TRBJ1-1, reads NAGVMQNPRHLVRRRGQEARLRCSPMKGHSHVYWYRQLPEEGLKFMVYLQKENIIDESGMPKERFSAEFPKEGPSILRIQQVVRGDSAAYFCASSPTGSAAEAFFGQGTRLTVV.

A note on this clonotype: At one boundary the junction diverges from the germline segment, which might be a read error. The V and J genes are TRBV19 and TRBJ1-6; D may be TRBD1 (5 bases). The CDR3 loop spans 15 amino acids. Germline CDR1 reads LNHDA; CDR2 reads SQIVND (reference sequence). In DNA, the CDR3 is TGTGCCGGTAGGGACGGAGGCTTCTATAATTCACCCCTCCACTTT. The encoded protein is CAGRDGGFYNSPLHF.

This clonotype showed up just a few times. This could be a read error, since a much larger clone is one nucleotide away. This chain links TRBV11-2 with TRBJ1-1; 11 bases line up with TRBD1. The CDR3 has 16 residues. Looked up from germline, CDR1 is SGHAT and CDR2 is FQNNGV. This CDR3 reads CANSLGQGALNTEAFF. The CDR3 bases are TGTGCCAACAGCTTAGGACAGGGGGCCCTGAACACTGAAGCTTTCTTT.

This clonotype was counted between two and nine times. The chain employs TRBV11-2 and TRBJ2-3; D uncertain. V lost 5 bases, J lost 2 bases, and 17 bases lay in between. The germline V gene has CDR1 SGHAT and CDR2 FQNNGV. The CDR3 totals 16 residues. CDR3 region: CASSIPAPGITDTQYF. DNA for the CDR3: TGTGCCAGCAGCATTCCGGCCCCGGGTATCACAGATACGCAGTATTTT. The full variable domain, rest sourced from reference TRBV11-2 and TRBJ2-3, is EAGVAQSPRYKIIEKRQSVAFWCNPISGHATLYWYQQILGQGPKLLIQFQNNGVVDDSQLPKDRFSAERLKGVDSTLKIQPAKLEDSAVYLCASSIPAPGITDTQYFGPGTRLTVL.

In its sample, this clonotype was seen a few times. The chain links TRBV24-1 to TRBJ1-5; no reliable D call. Trimming took 6 bases from V and 6 from J, leaving 14 bases between them. The germline V gene has CDR1 KGHDR and CDR2 SFDVKD. The CDR3 totals 14 residues. CDR3 amino acids: CATSKGGLRQPQHF. The CDR3 DNA follows: TGTGCCACCAGTAAAGGAGGGCTTCGTCAGCCCCAGCATTTT.

This clonotype has ten or more counts. The chain combines TRBV20-1 with TRBJ2-1, with D maybe TRBD2 (5 bases). This CDR3 is built from 15 residues. From germline, CDR1 is DFQATT and CDR2 SNEGSKA (reference sequence). V dropped 4 bases and J dropped 0 bases, with 13 bases sitting between them. In DNA form, the CDR3 reads TGCAGTGCTACACGGACGGGGTACTCCTACAATGAGCAGTTCTTC. This codes for CSATRTGYSYNEQFF.

This clonotype was counted only a few times. The J gene is TRBJ2-5, the V gene TRBV20-1, with 10 bases aligning to TRBD2. Germline V lookup: CDR1 DFQATT, CDR2 SNEGSKA (reference sequence). Trimming removed 1 base from V and 5 bases from J; junction bases left unmatched: 10. The CDR3 runs to 16 residues. CDR3 residues: CSARAPLAGGGETQYF. CDR3 DNA sequence: TGCAGTGCTAGAGCCCCCTTAGCGGGGGGCGGGGAGACCCAGTACTTC.

This clonotype was seen more than once but under ten times. This chain links TRBV7-9 with TRBJ1-3, with D unresolved. V dropped 5 bases and J dropped 4 bases, with 9 bases sitting between them. There are 13 residues in the CDR3. Germline V gene lookup returns CDR1 SEHNR and CDR2 FQNEAQ (reference sequence). Here the CDR3 DNA reads TGTGCCAGCAGCAAGACTACCGGAAACACCATATATTTT. Its translation: CASSKTTGNTIYF.

Ten or more counts support this clonotype. The chain uses TRBV4-1 and TRBJ1-4, with D perhaps TRBD1 (5 bases). CDR3 length equals 15 residues. Per the germline V gene, CDR1 is MGHRA and CDR2 is YSYEKL. V dropped 4 bases and J dropped 7 bases, with 16 bases sitting between them. The CDR3 DNA reads as TGCGCCAGCAGCCGGGACGACTGGGTGGGTGAAAAACTGTTTTTT. This encodes CASSRDDWVGEKLFF.

The chain employs TRBV3-1 and TRBJ1-4; no reliable D call. This CDR3 is built from 13 residues. The V gene's germline CDR1 is LGHDT and CDR2 YNNKEL (reference sequence). Trimming removed 0 bases from V and 8 bases from J, with 7 bases in between. The CDR3, as DNA: TGTGCCAGCAGCCAAGATCGGGTGGAAAAACTGTTTTTT. Translated: CASSQDRVEKLFF.

The table lists this clonotype with a few counts. V gene TRBV18 combines with J gene TRBJ1-2; D unclear. Trimming pared 3 bases from V and 7 bases from J, leaving 18 bases between. The CDR3 length is 15 residues. CDR1 is KGHSH and CDR2 is LQKENI in the germline V gene. CDR3 coding DNA: TGTGCCAGCTCACCGGGCTCCCCATTAGAGCCTGGCTACACCTTC. It encodes CASSPGSPLEPGYTF.

This clonotype was detected a few times. The rearrangement links TRBV30 to TRBJ1-2; D gene ambiguous. The CDR3 runs 11 residues. Germline lookup yields CDR1 GTSNPN and CDR2 SVGIG (reference sequence). V was cut by 1 base and J by 6 bases, with 6 bases left in between. This CDR3 reads CAWSGQHGYTF. The CDR3, as DNA: TGTGCCTGGAGTGGCCAGCATGGCTACACCTTC. The variable domain in full, with the rest retrieved from reference TRBV30 and TRBJ1-2, is SQTIHQWPATLVQPVGSPLSLECTVEGTSNPNLYWYRQAAGRGLQLLFYSVGIGQISSEVPQNLSASRPQDRQFILSSKKLLLSDSGFYLCAWSGQHGYTFGSGTRLTVV.